The source of this T cell receptor (beta chain) is a study of blood T cell repertoires in COVID-19. The length of the CDR3 is 16 residues. The J segment lost 7 bases and the V segment lost 2 bases, leaving 12 bases of the junction unmatched. From germline, CDR1 is SGHDT and CDR2 YYEEEE. The table lists this clone with a few counts. TCRdb's copy holds only in-frame clones and misses some; the assay was immunoSEQ multiplex PCR. The table shows under 200,000 clones, with roughly 80% occurring only once. Sequenced material: peripheral blood. The rearrangement joins TRBV5-6 to TRBJ2-7; 10 bases line up with TRBD1. The receptor was derived from a woman aged 70-85 years with COVID-19, enrolled during active disease. Here the CDR3 DNA reads TGTGCCAGCAGCTTAAGATCCGGGACAGGGGCTGGGGAGCAGTACTTC. Its translation is CASSLRSGTGAGEQYF.